Presented here are 2 T cell receptor beta chains from one specimen sequenced in a study of T cells in Graves' hyperthyroidism and ophthalmopathy. RNA transcripts served as the template for amplifying TCR beta CDR3 regions. TCR CDR3 underwent first-round RT-PCR with the HTBI primer set. TCRdb ran MiXCR on the multiplex PCR reads and lists one entry per CDR3 protein. The sample holds under 650,000 distinct CDR3 sequences, around 15% seen once. What was sequenced was blood. The source of these receptors is a woman in her twenties or thirties with Graves' hyperthyroidism.

As to this clonotype: This may arise from a read error, as a much more abundant clone is one base away. The chain couples TRBV7-9 to TRBJ2-3, with D maybe TRBD2 (5 bases). The V end was cut by 4 bases, the J end by 4 bases, with 12 bases between. The CDR3 has 14 residues. The germline gives CDR1 SEHNR, CDR2 FQNEAQ (reference sequence). This CDR3 is CASSSQAGPDTQYF. The CDR3 nucleotides are TGTGCCAGCAGCTCTCAGGCGGGCCCAGATACGCAGTATTTT.

This clonotype was recorded many times. The chain links TRBV7-2 to TRBJ2-3, with 12 bases lining up with TRBD2. The CDR3 totals 15 residues. V shed 6 bases, J shed 4 bases, and the junction held 5 bases outside the gene matches. Germline-derived CDR1 and CDR2 are SGHTA and FQGNSA. The CDR3 loop is CASRAGLAGPDTQYF. In DNA form, the CDR3 reads TGTGCCAGCAGGGCTGGACTAGCGGGACCAGATACGCAGTATTTT.